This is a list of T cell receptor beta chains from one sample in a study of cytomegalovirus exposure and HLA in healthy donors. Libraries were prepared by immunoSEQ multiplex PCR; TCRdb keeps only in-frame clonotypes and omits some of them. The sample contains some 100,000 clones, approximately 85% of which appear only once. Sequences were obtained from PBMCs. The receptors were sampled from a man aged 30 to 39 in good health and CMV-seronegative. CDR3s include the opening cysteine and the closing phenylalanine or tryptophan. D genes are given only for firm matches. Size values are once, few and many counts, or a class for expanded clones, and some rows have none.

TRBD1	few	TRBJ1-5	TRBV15	CATSSGQGDNQPQHF	TGTGCCACCAGCAGCGGACAGGGAGACAATCAGCCCCAGCATTTT
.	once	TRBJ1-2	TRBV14	CASSQVLSGYTF	TGTGCCAGCAGCCAAGTACTCTCGGGCTACACCTTC
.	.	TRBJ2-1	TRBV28	CASSFGGIYNEQFF	TGTGCCAGCAGCTTCGGAGGAATATACAATGAGCAGTTCTTC
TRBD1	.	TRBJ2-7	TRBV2	CASSEVRQGYEQYF	TGTGCCAGCAGTGAGGTACGACAGGGATACGAGCAGTACTTC
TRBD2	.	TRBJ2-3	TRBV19	CASSLRREVRTDTQYF	TGTGCCAGTAGTCTTAGGCGGGAGGTGAGGACAGATACGCAGTATTTT
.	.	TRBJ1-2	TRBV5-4	CASSLDGGPYGYTF	TGTGCCAGCAGCTTGGACGGAGGGCCATATGGCTACACCTTC
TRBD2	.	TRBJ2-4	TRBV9	CASSPDIAGGIGIQYF	TGTGCCAGCAGCCCCGATATAGCGGGGGGGATAGGCATTCAGTACTTC
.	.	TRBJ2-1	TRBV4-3	CASSQVLSLPYNEQFF	TGCGCCAGCAGCCAAGTTCTTAGCTTACCTTACAATGAGCAGTTCTTC
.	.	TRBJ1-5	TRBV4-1	CASSQGGDDNQPQHF	TGCGCCAGCAGCCAGGGGGGGGATGATAATCAGCCCCAGCATTTT
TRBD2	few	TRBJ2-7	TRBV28	CALGLAGDEQYF	TGTGCCTTGGGACTAGCGGGGGACGAGCAGTACTTC
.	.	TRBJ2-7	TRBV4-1	CASSQDQAGYTLRYEQYF	TGCGCCAGCAGCCAAGATCAGGCAGGGTATACCCTACGCTACGAGCAGTACTTC
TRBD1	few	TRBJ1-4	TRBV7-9	CASRGDSIDEMLFF	TGTGCCAGCAGGGGGGACAGTATAGATGAAATGCTGTTTTTT
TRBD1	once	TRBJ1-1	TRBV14	CASSQGQGISHTEAFF	TGTGCCAGCAGCCAGGGACAGGGAATATCTCACACTGAAGCTTTCTTT
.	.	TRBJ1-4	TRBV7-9	CASSTALSTNEKLFF	TGTGCCAGCAGCACCGCGCTTAGCACAAATGAAAAACTGTTTTTT
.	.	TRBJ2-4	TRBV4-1	CASSQAGQGIIQYF	TGCGCCAGCAGCCAAGCCGGGCAGGGGATCATTCAGTACTTC
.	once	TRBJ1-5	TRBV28	CASSHTLSGDLNQPQHF	TGTGCCAGCAGTCACACACTATCAGGGGACCTCAATCAGCCCCAGCATTTT
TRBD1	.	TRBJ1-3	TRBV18	CASSPDRGGNTIYF	TGTGCCAGCTCACCTGACAGGGGCGGAAACACCATATATTTT
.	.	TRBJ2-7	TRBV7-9	CASSLAAGSYEQYF	TGTGCCAGCAGCTTAGCTGCGGGCTCCTACGAGCAGTACTTC
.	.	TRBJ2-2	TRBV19	CASTVQGEGTGELFF	TGTGCCAGTACCGTACAGGGGGAGGGCACCGGGGAGCTGTTTTTT
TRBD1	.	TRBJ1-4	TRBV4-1	CASSHGTAEAADEKLFF	TGCGCCAGCAGCCACGGGACAGCCGAAGCGGCGGATGAAAAACTGTTTTTT
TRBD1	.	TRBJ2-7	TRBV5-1	CASSERQGGTIEQYF	TGCGCCAGCAGCGAGAGACAGGGGGGGACCATCGAGCAGTACTTC
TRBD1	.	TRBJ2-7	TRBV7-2	CASSYGQGYSYEQYF	TGTGCCAGCAGCTATGGACAGGGCTACTCCTACGAGCAGTACTTC
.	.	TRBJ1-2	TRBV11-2	CASSWGLRPGGYTF	TGTGCCAGCAGCTGGGGACTCCGTCCTGGGGGCTACACCTTC
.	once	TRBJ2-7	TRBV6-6	CASTGVSYEQYF	TGTGCCAGCACGGGGGTCTCCTACGAGCAGTACTTC
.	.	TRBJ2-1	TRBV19	CASKIADSYNEQFF	TGTGCCAGTAAAATAGCGGACTCCTACAATGAGCAGTTCTTC
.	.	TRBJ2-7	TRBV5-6	CASSLGFRGIDEQYF	TGTGCCAGCAGCTTGGGATTCCGGGGTATAGACGAGCAGTACTTC
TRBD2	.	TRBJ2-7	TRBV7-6	CASSPRTSGNEQYF	TGTGCCAGCAGCCCTCGGACTAGCGGGAACGAGCAGTACTTC
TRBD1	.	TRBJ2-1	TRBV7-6	CASSRDRAVNEQFF	TGTGCCAGCAGCAGGGACAGGGCGGTCAATGAGCAGTTCTTC
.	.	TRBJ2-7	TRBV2	CASSLTGTYEQYF	TGTGCCAGCAGCCTGACGGGAACCTACGAGCAGTACTTC
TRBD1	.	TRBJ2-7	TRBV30	CAWSGDRNSYEQYF	TGTGCCTGGAGTGGGGACAGAAACTCCTACGAGCAGTACTTC
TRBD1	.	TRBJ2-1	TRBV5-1	CASVARGSNEQFF	TGCGCCAGCGTCGCCAGGGGGTCGAATGAGCAGTTCTTC
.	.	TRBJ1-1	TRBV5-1	CASSLVQGNTEAFF	TGCGCCAGCAGCTTGGTTCAGGGTAACACTGAAGCTTTCTTT
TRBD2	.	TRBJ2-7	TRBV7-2	CASSLGSSGPPHQYF	TGTGCCAGCAGCTTAGGGTCTAGCGGGCCCCCCCACCAGTACTTC
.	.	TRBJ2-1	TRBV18	CASSPEGLALSYNEQFF	TGTGCCAGCTCACCAGAGGGCCTAGCGCTCTCCTACAATGAGCAGTTCTTC
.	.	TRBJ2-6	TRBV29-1	CSGKTGFTGANVLTF	TGCAGCGGGAAAACAGGTTTTACTGGGGCCAACGTCCTGACTTTC
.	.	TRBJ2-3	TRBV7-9	CASRLRSGLATAVSDTQYF	TGTGCCAGCAGGCTTAGGTCCGGTTTGGCGACTGCAGTATCCGATACGCAGTATTTT
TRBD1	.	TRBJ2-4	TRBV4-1	CASSREGTGGGIQYF	TGCGCCAGCAGCCGGGAAGGGACAGGAGGGGGGATTCAGTACTTC
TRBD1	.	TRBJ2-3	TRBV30	CAWSEDRVTDTQYF	TGTGCCTGGTCCGAGGACAGGGTTACAGATACGCAGTATTTT
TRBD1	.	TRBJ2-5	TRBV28	CASSTLDRVSIQETQYF	TGTGCCAGCAGTACCCTCGACAGGGTTTCTATCCAAGAGACCCAGTACTTC
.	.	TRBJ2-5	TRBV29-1	CSVVSQETQYF	TGCAGCGTTGTCAGTCAAGAGACCCAGTACTTC
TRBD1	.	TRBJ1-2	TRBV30	CAWTRQGFIYGYTF	TGTGCCTGGACCCGACAGGGATTTATCTATGGCTACACCTTC
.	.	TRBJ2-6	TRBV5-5	CASSLRGYSGANVLTF	TGTGCCAGCAGCTTGCGAGGTTACTCTGGGGCCAACGTCCTGACTTTC